A single sample is the source of the 10 T cell receptor beta chains below, sequenced in a study of blood T cell repertoires in COVID-19. TCRdb keeps only in-frame clones here, not all; method: immunoSEQ multiplex PCR. The sample has 250,000 or so clones; 70% to 90% are singletons. Sequencing was carried out using peripheral blood. These receptors came from a woman in her fifties or sixties with COVID-19, enrolled during active disease.

The chain joins TRBV19 to TRBJ2-1, with 8 bases that match TRBD1. CDR1 LNHDA and CDR2 SQIVND come from the germline V gene (reference sequence). V was pared by 6 bases and J by 10 bases, with 11 bases of the junction left unmatched. The CDR3 runs 14 residues. The CDR3 sequence: CASSGRTGNGEQFF. CDR3 sequence (DNA): TGTGCCAGTAGCGGACGGACAGGGAATGGGGAGCAGTTCTTC.

The V and J genes are TRBV10-2 and TRBJ2-5, with 7 positions matching TRBD2. J gave up 5 bases and V 7 bases, and 7 bases lay outside the gene matches. Germline V gene data show CDR1 as WSHSY and CDR2 as SAAADI. The CDR3 has 13 amino acids. The CDR3 loop reads CASTGWRGETQYF. CDR3 nucleotides: TGCGCCAGCACAGGGTGGCGGGGGGAGACCCAGTACTTC.

About this clone itself: This sequence may be a read error, since a much larger clone differs from it by one base. The chain links TRBV5-5 to TRBJ1-1, with D possibly TRBD1 on 5 matching bases. V was shortened by 6 bases and J by 0 bases, with 9 bases between the two germline ends. The germline V gene has CDR1 SGHKS and CDR2 YYEKEE (reference sequence). The CDR3 extends over 13 amino acids. The CDR3 region is CASTGRVNTEAFF. CDR3 nucleotides: TGTGCCAGCACCGGCAGGGTGAACACTGAAGCTTTCTTT.

The rearrangement joins TRBV28 to TRBJ1-2, with a weak D call TRBD1 (5 bases). Trimming took off 7 bases at V and 3 bases at J, with 12 bases between the two ends. The CDR3 spans 13 residues. Per germline, CDR1 MDHEN and CDR2 SYDVKM. The CDR3 coding sequence is TGTGCCAGCAAGATACCAGGGTACTATGGCTACACCTTC. It specifies CASKIPGYYGYTF.

This chain joins TRBV7-8 and TRBJ2-7; no definite D call. Per the germline V gene, CDR1 is SGHVS and CDR2 is FQNEAQ. CDR3 length: 14 amino acids. The V gene lost 4 bases and the J gene lost 0 bases, with 10 bases spanning the gap. This CDR3 is CASSYRHLSYEQYF. In DNA form, the CDR3 reads TGTGCCAGCAGCTACCGACACCTCTCCTACGAGCAGTACTTC.

This chain uses TRBV28 with TRBJ1-1, with TRBD1 matching 9 bases. Looked up from germline, CDR1 is MDHEN and CDR2 is SYDVKM. The V and J ends lost 6 bases and 8 bases, in that order; junction bases with no gene match: 16. The CDR3 covers 16 residues. CDR3 protein: CASSRRTGVGPGEAFF. The CDR3 DNA follows: TGTGCCAGCAGCCGTAGGACAGGGGTCGGCCCGGGAGAAGCTTTCTTT. The full variable domain, rest sourced from reference TRBV28 and TRBJ1-1, is DVKVTQSSRYLVKRTGEKVFLECVQDMDHENMFWYRQDPGLGLRLIYFSYDVKMKEKGDIPEGYSVSREKKERFSLILESASTNQTSMYLCASSRRTGVGPGEAFFGQGTRLTVV.

The V and J genes are TRBV5-6 and TRBJ1-1; D possibly corresponds to TRBD1 (5 bases). Per the germline V gene, CDR1 is SGHDT and CDR2 is YYEEEE. Trimming cost V 0 bases and J 7 bases, with 10 bases left between them. This CDR3 region has 13 residues. CDR3 sequence: CASSLGRVGEAFF. In DNA, the CDR3 is TGTGCCAGCAGCTTGGGCAGGGTAGGTGAAGCTTTCTTT.

The chain carries TRBV7-9 and TRBJ1-5; unclear D gene. Germline V gene data show CDR1 as SEHNR and CDR2 as FQNEAQ (reference sequence). This CDR3 has 10 residues. The CDR3 DNA sequence: TGTCGGGAAGGCAATCAGCCCCAGCATTTT. The encoded protein is CREGNQPQHF.

The chain carries TRBV29-1 and TRBJ2-1; 8 bases agree with TRBD2. J gave up 4 bases and V 7 bases, and 9 bases lay outside the gene matches. CDR1 and CDR2 from the germline V gene are SQVTM and ANQGSEA. The CDR3 is 14 residues long. The CDR3 loop is CSARGGVRYNEQFF. DNA for the CDR3: TGCAGCGCCCGGGGGGGGGTGAGATACAATGAGCAGTTCTTC.

The V and J genes are TRBV28 and TRBJ2-7; 7 bases are shared with TRBD2. Trimming removed 4 bases from V and 7 bases from J; junction bases left unmatched: 16. This CDR3 spans 16 amino acids. Germline V gene lookup returns CDR1 MDHEN and CDR2 SYDVKM. This CDR3 is CASSSVLSGRVREQYF. DNA of the CDR3: TGTGCCAGCAGTTCGGTACTAAGTGGGAGGGTTAGGGAGCAGTACTTC.